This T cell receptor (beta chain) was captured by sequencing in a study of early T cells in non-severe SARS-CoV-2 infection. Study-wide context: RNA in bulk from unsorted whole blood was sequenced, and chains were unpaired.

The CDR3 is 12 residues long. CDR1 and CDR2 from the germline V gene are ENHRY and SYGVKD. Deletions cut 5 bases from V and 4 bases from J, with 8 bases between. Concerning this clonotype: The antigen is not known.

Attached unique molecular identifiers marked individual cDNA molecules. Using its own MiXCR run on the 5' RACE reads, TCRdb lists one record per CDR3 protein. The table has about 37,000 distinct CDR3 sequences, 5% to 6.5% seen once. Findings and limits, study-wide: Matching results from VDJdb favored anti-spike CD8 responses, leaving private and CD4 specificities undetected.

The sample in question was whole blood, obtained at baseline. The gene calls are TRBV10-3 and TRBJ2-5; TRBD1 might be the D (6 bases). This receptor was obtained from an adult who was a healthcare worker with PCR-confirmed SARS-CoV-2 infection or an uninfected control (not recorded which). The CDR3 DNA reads TGTGCCATCAGTAAGACAGGAGAGACCCAGTACTTC. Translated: CAISKTGETQYF.